This T cell receptor (beta chain) was observed in a study of T cell responses to AZD1222 COVID-19 vaccine. Study-level points and caveats: Baseline testing showed seropositivity in only six AZD1222 recipients. Possibly, clonal diversity was underestimated; donors were largely white British and included more females.

The method was immunoSEQ multiplex PCR; TCRdb's version includes in-frame clones alone and lacks a portion of them. The top ten hold over 7.5% of the sample, which has about 150,000 clones, about 93% seen once. The V end was cut by 5 bases, the J end by 6 bases, with 14 bases between. Germline lookup yields CDR1 SGHTA and CDR2 FQGNSA. The CDR3 has 14 residues. With respect to this clone: Its antigen is currently unknown.

V is TRBV7-2 and J is TRBJ2-1, with D maybe TRBD2 (5 bases). The specimen comprised peripheral blood, sampled on day 0 of AZD1222 vaccination. This sequence was found in an adult in good health. The CDR3 DNA follows: TGTGCCAGCAGCCCGCCGGACTTTTTCAATGAGCAGTTCTTC. It translates to CASSPPDFFNEQFF.